This entry describes one TCR beta chain. This sample was taken from a study of blood T cell repertoires in COVID-19. Overall study: The study counted Cohort 3 donors as recovered given two negative PCRs, clearance, or symptom resolution. Whether acute or convalescent, the COVID-19 samples came from the United States, Italy and Spain.

Here immunoSEQ multiplex PCR was the method, and the copy in TCRdb shows in-frame clones only, minus some. The sample records roughly 200,000 clones, roughly nine tenths being singletons. This TCR was sampled from a woman between 50 and 59 years old in a cohort exposed to, infected with or recovered from COVID-19 (not recorded which). Material for sequencing was PBMCs or T cells enriched from blood (not recorded which).

The CDR3 DNA follows: TGTGCCAGCGGGACAGAGAGCAATCAGCCCCAGCATTTT. Translated, it gives CASGTESNQPQHF. The gene calls are TRBV2 and TRBJ1-5, with 7 bases fitting TRBD1. Germline lookup yields CDR1 SNHLY and CDR2 FYNNEI. V lost 8 bases, J lost 1 base, and 2 bases stayed unmatched. There are 13 residues in the CDR3.